These T cell receptor beta chains were read from a single sample in a study of identical twins. TCRdb fed the 5' RACE reads into MiXCR, producing one record per CDR3 protein. The sample holds about 250,000 distinct CDR3 sequences, about 8.3% seen once. These data are also associated with another study on yellow fever vaccine responses in identical twins.

The material sequenced was CD8+ T cells sorted from blood. Every receptor here comes from a young woman in good health. CDR3s include the opening cysteine and the closing phenylalanine or tryptophan. The order of the fields is D gene, clone size, J gene, V gene, CDR3 protein, CDR3 DNA. A D gene is named only where the DNA matches it firmly. Clone size appears in some rows only: once, few, many, or a class for an expanded clone.

- many TRBJ2-6 TRBV4-3 CASSQDGEGSGANVLTF TGCGCCAGCAGCCAAGACGGTGAGGGCTCTGGGGCCAACGTCCTGACTTTC
TRBD2 few TRBJ2-7 TRBV7-6 CASSTPTGTSLSYEQYF TGTGCCAGCAGCACCCCCACCGGGACTAGCCTCTCCTACGAGCAGTACTTC
TRBD2 few TRBJ2-7 TRBV11-1 CASSPRTSGRMGVLYEQYF TGTGCCAGCAGCCCGCGGACTAGCGGGAGGATGGGGGTTTTGTACGAGCAGTACTTC
TRBD1 many TRBJ1-1 TRBV5-1 CASSPTGVGEAFF TGCGCCAGCAGCCCCACAGGGGTAGGTGAAGCTTTCTTT
TRBD2 - TRBJ2-7 TRBV4-1 CASSPTRSLAMEQYF TGCGCCAGCAGCCCTACCCGCTCACTAGCGATGGAGCAGTACTTC
TRBD2 once TRBJ2-1 TRBV23-1 CASSQSWTSGTHHYNEQFF TGCGCCAGCAGTCAATCTTGGACTAGCGGGACCCATCACTACAATGAGCAGTTCTTC
- many TRBJ2-1 TRBV4-1 CASSQDEEGSSYNEQFF TGCGCCAGCAGCCAAGATGAGGAGGGCAGCTCCTACAATGAGCAGTTCTTC
TRBD2 - TRBJ2-7 TRBV7-2 CASSLVGAGGYEQYF TGTGCCAGCAGCTTAGTAGGAGCGGGAGGATACGAGCAGTACTTC
- - TRBJ2-1 TRBV27 CASSRGDSNYNEQFF TGTGCCAGCAGTCGTGGGGACTCCAACTACAATGAGCAGTTCTTC
TRBD2 - TRBJ2-1 TRBV20-1 CSARDRAGGLDEQFF TGCAGTGCTAGAGATCGAGCGGGGGGGCTTGATGAGCAGTTCTTC
- few TRBJ2-7 TRBV5-1 CASSSLGGPDPPYEQYF TGCGCCAGCAGCTCCCTGGGGGGGCCCGACCCTCCCTACGAGCAGTACTTC
TRBD2 many TRBJ2-5 TRBV12-3/TRBV12-4 CASMLRVTSDATQYF TGTGCCAGCATGCTTAGGGTAACTAGCGACGCGACCCAGTACTTC
- once TRBJ2-5 TRBV7-3 CASSLLGEMETQYF TGTGCCAGCAGCTTACTCGGGGAGATGGAGACCCAGTACTTC
- - TRBJ2-7 TRBV5-1 CASSLEWTPSLYEQYF TGCGCCAGCAGCTTGGAATGGACACCTTCTTTATACGAGCAGTACTTC
TRBD1 - TRBJ2-1 TRBV9 CASSEPRTGHEQFF TGTGCCAGCAGTGAACCCCGGACAGGGCACGAGCAGTTCTTC
- many TRBJ1-1 TRBV5-6 CASSLQGANTEAFF TGTGCCAGCAGCTTGCAGGGAGCGAACACTGAAGCTTTCTTT
- many TRBJ2-7 TRBV28 CASRLVTGEQYF TGTGCCAGCAGACTCGTCACAGGGGAGCAGTACTTC
- - TRBJ2-3 TRBV7-9 CASSLVGLRTDTQYF TGTGCCAGCAGCTTAGTGGGACTTCGCACAGATACGCAGTATTTT
- - TRBJ2-3 TRBV7-2 CASSHRGPTVTDTQYF TGTGCCAGCAGCCACCGGGGCCCCACCGTCACAGATACGCAGTATTTT
TRBD2 - TRBJ2-1 TRBV27 CASSLSTGGIYNEQFF TGTGCCAGCAGTTTATCTACGGGGGGGATCTACAATGAGCAGTTCTTC
TRBD2 few TRBJ2-7 TRBV27 CASSQLAGGSYEQYF TGTGCCAGCAGTCAACTAGCGGGAGGATCCTACGAGCAGTACTTC
- - TRBJ2-5 TRBV20-1 CSARDFQLEETQYF TGCAGTGCTAGAGATTTCCAGTTGGAAGAGACCCAGTACTTC
- many TRBJ2-7 TRBV4-2 CASSQGGYEQYF TGTGCCAGCAGCCAAGGGGGGTACGAGCAGTACTTC
TRBD2 few TRBJ2-5 TRBV10-1 CASSGNSGSGNETQYF TGCGCCAGCAGTGGGAATAGCGGGAGTGGAAATGAGACCCAGTACTTC
TRBD2 - TRBJ2-3 TRBV20-1 CSARALAGGPDTQYF TGCAGTGCTAGAGCCCTAGCGGGGGGGCCAGATACGCAGTATTTT
TRBD1 few TRBJ1-3 TRBV28 CASSFGGTGGNTIYF TGTGCCAGCAGTTTTGGGGGGACAGGGGGAAACACCATATATTTT
- many TRBJ2-7 TRBV15 CATSDAGQSSYEQYF TGTGCCACCAGCGATGCGGGGCAAAGCTCCTACGAGCAGTACTTC
- - TRBJ1-4 TRBV7-8 CASSPQGDEKLFF TGTGCCAGCAGCCCCCAGGGAGACGAAAAACTGTTTTTT
TRBD1 many TRBJ2-1 TRBV24-1 CATSDLVGQGGVGGYNEQFF TGTGCCACCAGTGATTTAGTTGGACAGGGAGGTGTTGGGGGCTACAATGAGCAGTTCTTC
TRBD2 many TRBJ2-7 TRBV12-3/TRBV12-4 CASKWGGSSYEQYF TGTGCCAGCAAATGGGGGGGAAGCTCCTACGAGCAGTACTTC
TRBD2 many TRBJ2-7 TRBV3-1 CASSEWTSGDSYEQYF TGTGCCAGCAGCGAATGGACTAGCGGGGACTCCTACGAGCAGTACTTC
- few TRBJ1-2 TRBV20-1 CSAISPNYGYTF TGCAGTGCTATCAGCCCTAACTATGGCTACACCTTC
- many TRBJ2-7 TRBV6-2/TRBV6-3 CASTPLALSYEQYF TGTGCCAGCACGCCGCTAGCCCTCTCCTACGAGCAGTACTTC
- - TRBJ1-1 TRBV5-1 CASSPGWGADTEAFF TGCGCCAGCAGCCCTGGGTGGGGTGCCGACACTGAAGCTTTCTTT
TRBD2 few TRBJ2-3 TRBV29-1 CSVLPAGVEDTQYF TGCAGCGTTTTGCCAGCGGGGGTGGAAGATACGCAGTATTTT
TRBD2 few TRBJ2-1 TRBV15 CAIARLAGPNEQFF TGTGCCATCGCGAGGCTAGCGGGACCCAATGAGCAGTTCTTC
TRBD1 few TRBJ2-1 TRBV9 CASSRQGAGFNEQFF TGTGCCAGCAGCAGACAGGGGGCGGGTTTCAATGAGCAGTTCTTC
- - TRBJ2-7 TRBV28 CASRYLGYEQYF TGTGCCAGCAGGTATTTAGGCTACGAGCAGTACTTC
TRBD1 - TRBJ1-5 TRBV28 CASIHGWPDRDRPQHF TGTGCCAGCATCCACGGTTGGCCCGACAGGGACCGGCCCCAGCATTTT
- - TRBJ2-7 TRBV30 CAWSDGLVYEQYF TGTGCCTGGAGTGACGGTTTGGTGTACGAGCAGTACTTC
TRBD2 few TRBJ2-5 TRBV20-1 CSATLRGTSGMQETQYF TGCAGTGCTACTCTCAGGGGAACTAGCGGGATGCAAGAGACCCAGTACTTC
- many TRBJ2-1 TRBV24-1 CATSDLGYREQFF TGTGCCACCAGTGATTTGGGATACAGGGAGCAGTTCTTC
- - TRBJ2-7 TRBV4-1 CASSQDRIAYEQYF TGCGCCAGCAGCCAAGATCGGATAGCCTACGAGCAGTACTTC
- - TRBJ2-3 TRBV11-2 CASSLLFSGGLITDTQYF TGTGCCAGCAGCTTATTGTTTAGTGGTGGACTGATCACAGATACGCAGTATTTT
- few TRBJ1-1 TRBV5-5 CASRINTEAFF TGTGCCAGCAGAATTAACACTGAAGCTTTCTTT
- - TRBJ1-2 TRBV6-2/TRBV6-3 CAKTKSGNGYTF TGTGCCAAGACTAAGTCGGGGAATGGCTACACCTTC
TRBD1 few TRBJ2-1 TRBV28 CASATRDRGQNEQFF TGTGCCAGCGCCACCCGGGACAGGGGGCAAAATGAGCAGTTCTTC
- - TRBJ2-3 TRBV12-3/TRBV12-4 CASRGALGDTQYF TGTGCCAGCAGAGGGGCCCTAGGAGATACGCAGTATTTT
- few TRBJ2-3 TRBV14 CASSQDFLDTQYF TGTGCCAGCAGCCAAGACTTTCTGGATACGCAGTATTTT
- - TRBJ2-2 TRBV7-2 CASRWEDPPSNTGELFF TGTGCCAGCAGGTGGGAGGATCCACCCTCGAACACCGGGGAGCTGTTTTTT
- few TRBJ2-2 TRBV7-9 CASSLANDRTGELFF TGTGCCAGCAGCTTAGCTAACGACAGGACCGGGGAGCTGTTTTTT
TRBD2 - TRBJ2-7 TRBV11-2 CASRAELAGDYEQYF TGTGCCAGCAGAGCCGAGCTAGCGGGAGACTACGAGCAGTACTTC
- many TRBJ2-1 TRBV2 CASSEVRDEQFF TGTGCCAGCAGTGAAGTGAGAGATGAGCAGTTCTTC
TRBD2 many TRBJ2-7 TRBV9 CASSVGVGGPYEQYF TGTGCCAGCAGCGTAGGGGTGGGAGGGCCCTACGAGCAGTACTTC